These T cell receptor beta chains were read from a single sample in a study of graft-versus-host responses after intestinal transplantation. Profiling relied on immunoSEQ multiplex PCR, and the TCRdb table lists in-frame clones only, not all of them. The table has about 120,000 clones, 80% to 95% seen once. What these receptors recognize is not known. Sequencing was performed on unstimulated CD4+ T cells sorted from spleen or lymph node cells, taken before intestinal transplant. These receptors all come from a human donor who received an intestinal transplant. Both conserved end residues are trimmed from each CDR3. Each record gives: clone size, V gene, CDR3 protein. Some rows have no size entry. The others give once, few or many, or a class for an expanded clone.

clone_size: once; v_call: TRBV6-5; cdr3_aa: ASRPGGGTYEQY
clone_size: -; v_call: TRBV25-1; cdr3_aa: ATGRDMNTEAF
clone_size: -; v_call: TRBV30; cdr3_aa: AWNLAGSDTQY
clone_size: -; v_call: TRBV11-2; cdr3_aa: ASSLSAGYEQY
clone_size: -; v_call: TRBV4-2; cdr3_aa: ASSQVGLAGGGTDTQY
clone_size: -; v_call: TRBV28; cdr3_aa: ASSQRQGSQPQH
clone_size: -; v_call: TRBV6-1; cdr3_aa: ASSPQPTGETQY
clone_size: -; v_call: TRBV11-2; cdr3_aa: ASSLVGEAEAF
clone_size: once; v_call: TRBV11-2; cdr3_aa: ASSSPYEQY
clone_size: -; v_call: TRBV2; cdr3_aa: ASSESPTGVLRTEAF
clone_size: -; v_call: TRBV5-8; cdr3_aa: ASSLEAGRIRMEQF
clone_size: -; v_call: TRBV5-1; cdr3_aa: ASIALTAGTGELF
clone_size: -; v_call: TRBV5-5; cdr3_aa: ASSDTGTGDPRTYEQY
clone_size: -; v_call: TRBV14; cdr3_aa: ASSQAGGHPGELF
clone_size: -; v_call: TRBV25-1; cdr3_aa: ASSDWDSQETQY
clone_size: -; v_call: TRBV6-5; cdr3_aa: ASSYKDPRFYGYT
clone_size: -; v_call: TRBV10-1; cdr3_aa: ASRADPTGELF
clone_size: -; v_call: TRBV10-3; cdr3_aa: AISERDRQTQY
clone_size: -; v_call: TRBV5-4; cdr3_aa: ASSFNSPNTGELF
clone_size: once; v_call: TRBV9; cdr3_aa: ASTSGGLETQY
clone_size: -; v_call: TRBV19; cdr3_aa: ASSIARMGTGELF
clone_size: -; v_call: TRBV5-1; cdr3_aa: ASSLFAGTNEKLF
clone_size: -; v_call: TRBV10-2; cdr3_aa: ASSDKSYNQPQH
clone_size: -; v_call: TRBV7-9; cdr3_aa: ASSYQETQY